This T cell receptor beta chain was recorded in a study of T-cell memory formation after mild COVID-19. Germline V gives CDR1 SEHNR, CDR2 FQNEAQ (reference sequence). This CDR3 has 16 residues. The germline V and J ends were trimmed by 4 bases and 4 bases, with 19 bases remaining between them. Overall study findings and caveats: The study found balanced CD4/CD8 in clones contracting day 15 to 85 and a CD4+ lean in later expanders.

Note on this clonotype: Its antigen is not identified.

After 5'RACE with constant-segment primers, TCR alpha and TCR beta cDNA libraries carrying sample barcodes and UMIs were obtained. In TCRdb, the 5' RACE reads were re-called with MiXCR into one record per CDR3 protein. The data show approximately 340,000 distinct CDR3 sequences, 15% to 20% seen once. Material: PBMCs or a T cell subset sorted from them (not recorded which). This chain uses TRBV7-9 with TRBJ1-1, with D tentatively TRBD1 (6 bases). This sequence originates from a man between 18 and 35 years old who had mild COVID-19 (a few samples of this study predate the infection). Cell type and time point are not known. The CDR3 is CASSSKQGYGFTEAFF. The CDR3 DNA follows: TGTGCCAGCAGCTCAAAACAGGGATACGGGTTCACTGAAGCTTTCTTT.